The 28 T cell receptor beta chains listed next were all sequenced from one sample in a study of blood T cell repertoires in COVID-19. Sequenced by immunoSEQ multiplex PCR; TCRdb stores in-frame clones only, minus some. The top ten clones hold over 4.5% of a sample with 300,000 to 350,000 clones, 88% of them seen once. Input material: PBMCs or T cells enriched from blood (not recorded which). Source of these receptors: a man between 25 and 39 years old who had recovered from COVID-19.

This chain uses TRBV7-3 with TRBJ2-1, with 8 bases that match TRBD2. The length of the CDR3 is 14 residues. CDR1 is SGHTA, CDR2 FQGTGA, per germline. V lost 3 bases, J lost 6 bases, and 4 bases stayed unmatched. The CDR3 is CASSLGLESNEQFF. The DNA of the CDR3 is TGTGCCAGCAGCTTGGGACTAGAGAGCAATGAGCAGTTCTTC.

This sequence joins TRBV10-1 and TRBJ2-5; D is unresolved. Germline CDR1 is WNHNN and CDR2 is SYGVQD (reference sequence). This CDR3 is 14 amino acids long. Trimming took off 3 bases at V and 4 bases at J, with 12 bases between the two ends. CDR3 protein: CASSDTEFRETQYF. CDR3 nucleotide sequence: TGCGCCAGCAGTGATACTGAGTTTCGAGAGACCCAGTACTTC.

The CDR3 DNA reads as TGTGCCAGCATGGGGACAGGACGTCAAGAGACCCAGTACTTC. The encoded protein is CASMGTGRQETQYF. This chain uses TRBV28 with TRBJ2-5, with TRBD1 matching 8 bases. V was pared by 7 bases and J by 2 bases, with 6 bases of the junction left unmatched. This CDR3 region has 14 residues. Germline values: CDR1 MDHEN, CDR2 SYDVKM.

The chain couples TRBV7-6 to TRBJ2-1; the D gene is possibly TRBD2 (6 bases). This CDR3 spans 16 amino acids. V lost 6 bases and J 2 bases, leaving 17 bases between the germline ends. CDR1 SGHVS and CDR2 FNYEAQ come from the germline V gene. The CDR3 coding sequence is TGTGCCAGCAGTGGATTCGGGGGACGGACCTACAATGAGCAGTTCTTC. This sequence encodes CASSGFGGRTYNEQFF.

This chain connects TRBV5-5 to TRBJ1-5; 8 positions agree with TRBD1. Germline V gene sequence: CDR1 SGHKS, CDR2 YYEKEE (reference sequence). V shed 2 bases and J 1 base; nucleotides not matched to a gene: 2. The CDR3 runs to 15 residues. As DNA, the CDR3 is TGTGCCAGCAGCTTTGGACAGGGCAGCAATCAGCCCCAGCATTTT. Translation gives CASSFGQGSNQPQHF. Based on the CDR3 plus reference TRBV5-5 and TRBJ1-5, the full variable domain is DAGVTQSPTHLIKTRGQQVTLRCSPISGHKSVSWYQQVLGQGPQFIFQYYEKEERGRGNFPDRFSARQFPNYSSELNVNALLLGDSALYLCASSFGQGSNQPQHFGDGTRLSIL.

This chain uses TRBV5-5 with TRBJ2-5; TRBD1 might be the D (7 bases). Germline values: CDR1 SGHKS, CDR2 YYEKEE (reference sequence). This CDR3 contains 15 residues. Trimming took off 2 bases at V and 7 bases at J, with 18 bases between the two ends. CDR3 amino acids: CASSFPGQAGGTQYF. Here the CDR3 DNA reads TGTGCCAGCAGCTTCCCTGGACAGGCCGGGGGGACCCAGTACTTC.

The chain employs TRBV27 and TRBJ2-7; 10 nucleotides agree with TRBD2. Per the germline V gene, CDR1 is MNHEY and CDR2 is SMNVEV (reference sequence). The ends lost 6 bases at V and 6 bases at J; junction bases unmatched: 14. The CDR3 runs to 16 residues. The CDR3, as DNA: TGTGCCAGCAGCAACAGCGGGGGGGCATTGTCCCTCGAGCAGTACTTC. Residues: CASSNSGGALSLEQYF.

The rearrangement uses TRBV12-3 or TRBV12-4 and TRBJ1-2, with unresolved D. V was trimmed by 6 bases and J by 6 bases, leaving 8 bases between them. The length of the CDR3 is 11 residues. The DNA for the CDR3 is TGTGCCAGCAGGTGGGCCAATGGCTACACCTTC. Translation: CASRWANGYTF.

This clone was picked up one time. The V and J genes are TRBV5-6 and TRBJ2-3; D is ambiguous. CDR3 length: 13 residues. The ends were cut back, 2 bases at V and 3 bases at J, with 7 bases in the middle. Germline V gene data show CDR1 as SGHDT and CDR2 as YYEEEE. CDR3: CASSFPRTDTQYF. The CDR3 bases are TGTGCCAGCAGCTTCCCCAGAACAGATACGCAGTATTTT.

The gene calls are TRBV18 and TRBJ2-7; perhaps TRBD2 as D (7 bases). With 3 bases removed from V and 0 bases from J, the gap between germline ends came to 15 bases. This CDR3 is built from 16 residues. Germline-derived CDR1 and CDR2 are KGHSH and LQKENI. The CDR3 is CASSPGGGAGSYEQYF. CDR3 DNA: TGTGCCAGCTCACCGGGTGGGGGGGCTGGCTCCTACGAGCAGTACTTC.

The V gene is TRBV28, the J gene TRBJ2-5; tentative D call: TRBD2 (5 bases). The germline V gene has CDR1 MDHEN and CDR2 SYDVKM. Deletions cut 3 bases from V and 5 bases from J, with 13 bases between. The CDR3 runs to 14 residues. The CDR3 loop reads CASSFPTRWETQYF. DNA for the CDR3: TGTGCCAGCAGTTTCCCTACTAGGTGGGAGACCCAGTACTTC.

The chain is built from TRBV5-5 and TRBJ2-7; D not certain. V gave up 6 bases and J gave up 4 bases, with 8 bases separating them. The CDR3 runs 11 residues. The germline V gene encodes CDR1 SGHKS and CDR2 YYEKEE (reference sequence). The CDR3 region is CASISGYEQYF. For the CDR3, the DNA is TGTGCCAGCATCTCGGGTTACGAGCAGTACTTC.

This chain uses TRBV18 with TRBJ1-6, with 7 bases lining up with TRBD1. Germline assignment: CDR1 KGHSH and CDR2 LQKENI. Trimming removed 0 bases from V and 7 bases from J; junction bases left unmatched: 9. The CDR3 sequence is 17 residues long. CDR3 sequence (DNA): TGTGCCAGCTCACCACCGAACTACAGGGGTGAAAATTCACCCCTCCACTTT. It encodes CASSPPNYRGENSPLHF.

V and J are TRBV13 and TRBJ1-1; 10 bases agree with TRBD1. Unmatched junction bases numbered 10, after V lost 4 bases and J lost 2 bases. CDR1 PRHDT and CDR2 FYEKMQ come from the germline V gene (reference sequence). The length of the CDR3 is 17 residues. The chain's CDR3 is CASSSRQGARSNTEAFF. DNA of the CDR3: TGTGCCAGCAGCTCCCGACAGGGGGCGCGAAGTAACACTGAAGCTTTCTTT.

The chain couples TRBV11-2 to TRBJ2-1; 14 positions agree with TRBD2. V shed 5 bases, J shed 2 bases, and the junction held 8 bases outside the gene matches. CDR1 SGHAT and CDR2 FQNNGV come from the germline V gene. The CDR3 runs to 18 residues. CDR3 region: CASSKLTSGGAPYNEQFF. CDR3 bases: TGTGCCAGCAGCAAACTGACTAGCGGGGGGGCGCCCTACAATGAGCAGTTCTTC.

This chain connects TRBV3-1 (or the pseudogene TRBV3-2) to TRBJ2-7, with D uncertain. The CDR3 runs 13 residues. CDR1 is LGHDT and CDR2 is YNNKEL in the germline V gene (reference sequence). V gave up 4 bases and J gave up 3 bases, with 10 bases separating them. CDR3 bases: TGTGCCAGCAGCCTGAACTCTTTCTACGAGCAGTACTTC. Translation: CASSLNSFYEQYF.

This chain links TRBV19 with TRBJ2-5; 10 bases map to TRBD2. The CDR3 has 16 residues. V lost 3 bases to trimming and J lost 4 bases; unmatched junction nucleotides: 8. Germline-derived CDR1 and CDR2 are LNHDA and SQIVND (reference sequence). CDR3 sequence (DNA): TGTGCCAGTAGTATGTTAGGGACTAGCGTACGAGAGACCCAGTACTTC. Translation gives CASSMLGTSVRETQYF.

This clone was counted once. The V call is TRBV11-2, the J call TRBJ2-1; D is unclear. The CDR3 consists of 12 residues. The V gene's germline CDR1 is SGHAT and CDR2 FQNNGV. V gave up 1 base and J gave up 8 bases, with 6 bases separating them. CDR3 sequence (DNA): TGTGCCAGCAGCTTAGTCCTCCATGAGCAGTTCTTC. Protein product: CASSLVLHEQFF.

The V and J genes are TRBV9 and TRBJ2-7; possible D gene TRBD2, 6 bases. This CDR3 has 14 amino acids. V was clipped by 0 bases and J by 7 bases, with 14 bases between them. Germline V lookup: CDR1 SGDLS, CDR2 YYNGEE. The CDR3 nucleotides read TGTGCCAGCAGCGTAGCTCGGGGGTTGGGGGAGCAGTACTTC. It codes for CASSVARGLGEQYF. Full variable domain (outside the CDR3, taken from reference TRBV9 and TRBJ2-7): DSGVTQTPKHLITATGQRVTLRCSPRSGDLSVYWYQQSLDQGLQFLIQYYNGEERAKGNILERFSAQQFPDLHSELNLSSLELGDSALYFCASSVARGLGEQYFGPGTRLTVT.

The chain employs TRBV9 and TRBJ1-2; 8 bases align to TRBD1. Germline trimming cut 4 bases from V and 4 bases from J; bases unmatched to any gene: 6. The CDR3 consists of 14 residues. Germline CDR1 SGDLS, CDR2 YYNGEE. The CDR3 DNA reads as TGTGCCAGCAGCACGACGGACAGGGCCTATGGCTACACCTTC. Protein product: CASSTTDRAYGYTF. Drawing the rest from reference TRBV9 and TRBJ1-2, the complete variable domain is DSGVTQTPKHLITATGQRVTLRCSPRSGDLSVYWYQQSLDQGLQFLIQYYNGEERAKGNILERFSAQQFPDLHSELNLSSLELGDSALYFCASSTTDRAYGYTFGSGTRLTVV.

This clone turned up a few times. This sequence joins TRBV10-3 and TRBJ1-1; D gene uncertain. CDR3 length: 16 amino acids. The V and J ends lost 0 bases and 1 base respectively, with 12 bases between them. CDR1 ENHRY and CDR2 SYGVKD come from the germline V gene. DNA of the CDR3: TGTGCCATCAGTGAGTCGAACAGACCCACGAACACTGAAGCTTTCTTT. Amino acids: CAISESNRPTNTEAFF.

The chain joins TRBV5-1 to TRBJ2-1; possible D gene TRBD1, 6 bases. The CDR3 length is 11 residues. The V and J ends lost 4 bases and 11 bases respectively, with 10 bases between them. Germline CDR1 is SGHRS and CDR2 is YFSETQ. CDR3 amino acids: CASSAGEQQFF. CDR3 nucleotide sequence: TGCGCCAGCAGCGCAGGGGAACAGCAGTTCTTC.

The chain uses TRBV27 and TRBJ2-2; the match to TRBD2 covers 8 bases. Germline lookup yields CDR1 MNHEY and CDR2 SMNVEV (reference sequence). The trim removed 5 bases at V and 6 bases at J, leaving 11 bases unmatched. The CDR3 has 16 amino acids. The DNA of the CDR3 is TGTGCCAGCAGTCACGGGAGGGTTGGGAGGTCCGGGGAGCTGTTTTTT. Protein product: CASSHGRVGRSGELFF.

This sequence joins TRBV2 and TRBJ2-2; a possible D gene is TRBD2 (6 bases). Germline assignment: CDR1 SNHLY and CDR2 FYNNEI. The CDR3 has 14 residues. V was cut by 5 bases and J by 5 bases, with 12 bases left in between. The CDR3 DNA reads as TGTGCCAGCAGTTCGGGAGAGATTACCGGGGAGCTGTTTTTT. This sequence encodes CASSSGEITGELFF.

CDR3 sequence: CASSVGGTSEETQYF. In DNA, the CDR3 is TGTGCCAGCAGCGTAGGAGGGACTAGCGAAGAGACCCAGTACTTC. The V gene is TRBV9, the J gene TRBJ2-5; 10 bases align to TRBD2. Per germline, CDR1 SGDLS and CDR2 YYNGEE. After removal of 0 bases from V and 3 bases from J, the junction contained 2 bases not matched to a gene. This CDR3 is 15 amino acids long.

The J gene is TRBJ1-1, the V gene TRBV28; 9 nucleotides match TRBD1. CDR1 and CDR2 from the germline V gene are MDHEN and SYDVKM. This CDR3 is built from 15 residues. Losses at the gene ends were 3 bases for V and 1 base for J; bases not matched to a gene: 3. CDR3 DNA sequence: TGTGCCAGCAGTTTCACGGGACAGGGGAACACTGAAGCTTTCTTT. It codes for CASSFTGQGNTEAFF.

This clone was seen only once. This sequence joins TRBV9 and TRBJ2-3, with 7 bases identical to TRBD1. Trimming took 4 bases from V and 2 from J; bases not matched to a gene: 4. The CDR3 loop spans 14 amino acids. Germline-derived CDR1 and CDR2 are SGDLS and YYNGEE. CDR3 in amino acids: CASSPGTDTDTQYF. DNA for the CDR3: TGTGCCAGCAGCCCCGGGACAGACACAGATACGCAGTATTTT.

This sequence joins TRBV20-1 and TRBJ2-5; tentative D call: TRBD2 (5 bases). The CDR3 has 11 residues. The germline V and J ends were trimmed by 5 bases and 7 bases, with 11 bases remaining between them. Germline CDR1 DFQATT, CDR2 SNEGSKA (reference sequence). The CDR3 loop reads CSAGYAGTQYF. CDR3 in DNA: TGCAGTGCTGGTTACGCGGGGACCCAGTACTTC.